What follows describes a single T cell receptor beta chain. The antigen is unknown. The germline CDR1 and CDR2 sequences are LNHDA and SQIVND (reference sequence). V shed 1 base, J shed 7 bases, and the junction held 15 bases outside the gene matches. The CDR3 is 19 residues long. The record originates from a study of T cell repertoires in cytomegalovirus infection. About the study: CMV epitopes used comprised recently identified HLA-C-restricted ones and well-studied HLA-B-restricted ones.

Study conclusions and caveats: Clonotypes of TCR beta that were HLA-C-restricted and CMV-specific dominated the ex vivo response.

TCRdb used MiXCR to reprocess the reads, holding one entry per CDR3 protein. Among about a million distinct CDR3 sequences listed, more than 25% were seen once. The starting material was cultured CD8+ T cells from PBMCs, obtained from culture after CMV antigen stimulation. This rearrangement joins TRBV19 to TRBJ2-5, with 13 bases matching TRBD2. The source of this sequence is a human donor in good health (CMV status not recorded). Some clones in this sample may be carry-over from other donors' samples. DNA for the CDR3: TGTGCCAGTAGTATAGGCAGACTAGCGGGGGGTTTAGTGGAAGGGACCCAGTACTTC. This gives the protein CASSIGRLAGGLVEGTQYF.